The entry that follows covers one T cell receptor beta chain sequence. V dropped 0 bases and J dropped 14 bases, with 16 bases sitting between them. The CDR3 has 13 residues. CDR1 and CDR2 from the germline V gene are SGDLS and YYNGEE. This entry is derived from a study of blood T cell repertoires in COVID-19. For the study at large: Material from acute and convalescent COVID-19 was sourced from the United States, Italy and Spain.

Measured with immunoSEQ multiplex PCR; TCRdb has only the in-frame clones, and not every one. The table includes 25,000 to 35,000 clones, approximately 90% detected once. The source of this sequence is a human donor in a cohort sampled during active COVID-19. V usage is TRBV9 and J usage is TRBJ2-3; tentative D call: TRBD2 (5 bases). Material: peripheral blood. The CDR3 reads CASSVVSGRSPYF. The CDR3 bases are TGTGCCAGCAGCGTAGTATCGGGGAGATCGCCGTATTTT.